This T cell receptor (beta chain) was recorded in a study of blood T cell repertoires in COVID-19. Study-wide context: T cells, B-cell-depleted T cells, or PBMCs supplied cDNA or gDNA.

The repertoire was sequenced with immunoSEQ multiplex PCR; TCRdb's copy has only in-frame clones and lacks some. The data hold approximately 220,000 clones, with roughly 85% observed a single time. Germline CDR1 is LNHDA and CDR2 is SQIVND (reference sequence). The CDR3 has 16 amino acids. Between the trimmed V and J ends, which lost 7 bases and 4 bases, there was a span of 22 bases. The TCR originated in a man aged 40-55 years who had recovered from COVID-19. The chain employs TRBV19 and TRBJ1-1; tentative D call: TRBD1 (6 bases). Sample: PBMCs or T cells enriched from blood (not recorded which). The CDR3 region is CASNRARGAAGTEAFF. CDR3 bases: TGTGCCAGTAACCGGGCTCGGGGGGCCGCTGGCACTGAAGCTTTCTTT.